The 29 T cell receptor beta chains presented below share a single source sample, sequenced in a study of blood T cell repertoires in COVID-19. TCRdb's table, derived via immunoSEQ multiplex PCR, lists solely in-frame clones and lacks some. The sample shows around 300,000 clones, roughly 90% of them seen only once. Sequencing used peripheral blood. Receptor source: a woman between 25 and 40 years old with COVID-19, enrolled during active disease.

This clone was observed a single time. The chain uses TRBV7-9 and TRBJ2-2; 8 nucleotides line up with TRBD2. The CDR3 is 14 residues long. V trimming: 5 bases; J trimming: 7 bases; junction bases outside the gene matches: 6. The germline gives CDR1 SEHNR, CDR2 FQNEAQ (reference sequence). The CDR3 spells CASSLGGGNGELFF. The CDR3, as DNA: TGTGCCAGCAGCCTCGGCGGGGGGAACGGGGAGCTGTTTTTT.

The chain couples TRBV19 to TRBJ1-5; 7 bases map to TRBD1. The germline V gene has CDR1 LNHDA and CDR2 SQIVND (reference sequence). The CDR3 extends over 11 amino acids. V shed 6 bases and J 11 bases; nucleotides not matched to a gene: 4. CDR3 loop: CASRLGTAQHF. CDR3 in DNA: TGTGCCAGTAGGCTTGGGACAGCCCAGCATTTT.

This chain links TRBV2 with TRBJ1-1; D remains unclear. The V end lost 6 bases, the J end lost 6 bases, and 14 bases lay between the germline ends. This CDR3 region has 13 residues. Germline V lookup: CDR1 SNHLY, CDR2 FYNNEI. CDR3 nucleotide sequence: TGTGCCAGCAGAGTAGAGGGTACAGCTGAAGCTTTCTTT. This sequence encodes CASRVEGTAEAFF. The full variable domain, completed using reference TRBV2 and TRBJ1-1, is EPEVTQTPSHQVTQMGQEVILRCVPISNHLYFYWYRQILGQKVEFLVSFYNNEISEKSEIFDDQFSVERPDGSNFTLKIRSTKLEDSAMYFCASRVEGTAEAFFGQGTRLTVV.

The chain links TRBV5-3 to TRBJ2-4; TRBD1 might be the D (5 bases). TRBV5-3 is noted as an ORF with a role that remains uncertain. This CDR3 comprises 16 residues. V lost 0 bases and J 0 bases, leaving 10 bases between the germline ends. The CDR3: CARSLVTGPAKNIQYF. For the CDR3, the DNA is TGTGCCAGAAGCTTGGTAACAGGCCCAGCCAAAAACATTCAGTACTTC.

The count of this clone is one. The chain uses TRBV30 and TRBJ2-2; D possibly corresponds to TRBD1 (6 bases). CDR3 length: 14 residues. Trimming took off 2 bases at V and 5 bases at J, with 12 bases between the two ends. Germline V gene lookup returns CDR1 GTSNPN and CDR2 SVGIG (reference sequence). As DNA, the CDR3 is TGTGCCTGGAGTACGCGGACAGTGACCGGGGAGCTGTTTTTT. The encoded protein is CAWSTRTVTGELFF.

The V call is TRBV7-2, the J call TRBJ2-1; tentatively, D is TRBD2 (6 bases). V lost 2 bases to trimming and J lost 0 bases, with 11 bases between them. The V gene's germline CDR1 is SGHTA and CDR2 FQGNSA. CDR3 length: 16 amino acids. CDR3 in amino acids: CASSLLAPVSYNEQFF. For the CDR3, the DNA is TGTGCCAGCAGCTTACTAGCGCCTGTCTCCTACAATGAGCAGTTCTTC.

The J gene is TRBJ2-5, the V gene TRBV5-6; 11 bases agree with TRBD2. Looked up from germline, CDR1 is SGHDT and CDR2 is YYEEEE. This CDR3 has 18 residues. With 2 bases clipped from V and 5 bases from J, the junction kept 14 bases outside the gene matches. CDR3 protein: CASSLLKRLAGGLETQYF. CDR3 coding DNA: TGTGCCAGCAGCTTACTTAAGCGGCTAGCGGGAGGATTGGAGACCCAGTACTTC.

In this sample, this clone turned up once. The CDR3: CASSSTALGMNTEAFF. The CDR3 nucleotides read TGTGCCAGCAGCTCGACAGCCCTGGGAATGAACACTGAAGCTTTCTTT. This chain connects TRBV7-9 to TRBJ1-1; the D gene is possibly TRBD1 (5 bases). The CDR3 is made up of 16 amino acids. Trimming stripped 4 bases from V and 0 bases from J, with 15 bases between. CDR1 and CDR2 from the germline V gene are SEHNR and FQNEAQ (reference sequence).

This chain uses TRBV2 with TRBJ1-1; 9 bases align to TRBD1. CDR1 and CDR2 from the germline V gene are SNHLY and FYNNEI. The length of the CDR3 is 17 residues. The junction had 13 bases not matched to a gene; V was cut back by 2 bases and J by 6 bases. The CDR3 sequence: CASSESIAGTGRPEAFF. The CDR3 bases are TGTGCCAGCAGTGAAAGTATTGCGGGGACAGGGAGACCTGAAGCTTTCTTT.

The V and J genes are TRBV30 and TRBJ2-2; D remains ambiguous. The CDR3 contains 15 residues. Looked up from germline, CDR1 is GTSNPN and CDR2 is SVGIG (reference sequence). Trimming removed 0 bases at V and 0 bases at J, with 8 bases between. The CDR3 DNA reads as TGTGCCTGGAGTGTGACACTGGCGAACACCGGGGAGCTGTTTTTT. It specifies CAWSVTLANTGELFF. Based on the CDR3 plus reference TRBV30 and TRBJ2-2, the full variable domain is SQTIHQWPATLVQPVGSPLSLECTVEGTSNPNLYWYRQAAGRGLQLLFYSVGIGQISSEVPQNLSASRPQDRQFILSSKKLLLSDSGFYLCAWSVTLANTGELFFGEGSRLTVL.

The rearrangement joins TRBV2 to TRBJ1-5; 8 bases match TRBD1. V lost 6 bases to trimming and J lost 0 bases; unmatched junction nucleotides: 1. Germline V lookup: CDR1 SNHLY, CDR2 FYNNEI. The CDR3 has 14 residues. Written as DNA, the CDR3 is TGTGCCAGCAGGGGACAGGTTAGCAATCAGCCCCAGCATTTT. This sequence encodes CASRGQVSNQPQHF. Full variable domain (missing parts from reference TRBV2 and TRBJ1-5): EPEVTQTPSHQVTQMGQEVILRCVPISNHLYFYWYRQILGQKVEFLVSFYNNEISEKSEIFDDQFSVERPDGSNFTLKIRSTKLEDSAMYFCASRGQVSNQPQHFGDGTRLSIL.

As DNA, the CDR3 is TGTGCCAGCAGTGACTTAGGTGCCGGGGGACTATTGAACGAGCAGTACTTC. Its protein product is CASSDLGAGGLLNEQYF. V and J are TRBV2 and TRBJ2-7; 7 nucleotides line up with TRBD2. The V gene's germline CDR1 is SNHLY and CDR2 FYNNEI. The CDR3 spans 17 residues. The J segment lost 5 bases and the V segment lost 3 bases, leaving 16 bases of the junction unmatched.

The rearrangement links TRBV11-2 to TRBJ2-1; TRBD2 agrees at 7 bases. The CDR3 runs 16 residues. Germline CDR1 reads SGHAT; CDR2 reads FQNNGV. The ends lost 6 bases at V and 0 bases at J; junction bases unmatched: 8. The CDR3 coding sequence is TGTGCCAGCAGTCCCGACCTAGCGGTCTCCTACAATGAGCAGTTCTTC. It specifies CASSPDLAVSYNEQFF.

The genes are TRBV5-1 and TRBJ2-6; D possibly corresponds to TRBD2 (6 bases). V was pared by 2 bases and J by 7 bases, with 7 bases between. Per the germline V gene, CDR1 is SGHRS and CDR2 is YFSETQ. The CDR3 runs to 13 residues. The CDR3 protein is CASSFGGANVLTF. CDR3 coding DNA: TGCGCCAGCAGCTTCGGGGGTGCCAACGTCCTGACTTTC.

The sample holds one count of this clone. The V gene is TRBV7-9, the J gene TRBJ1-2, with D tentatively TRBD1 (5 bases). CDR3 length: 10 residues. Trimming removed 10 bases from V and 7 bases from J, with 10 bases in between. The V gene's germline CDR1 is SEHNR and CDR2 FQNEAQ (reference sequence). The DNA of the CDR3 is TGTGCCATCCTAGACAGTGGCTACACCTTC. Encoded protein: CAILDSGYTF.

J is TRBJ1-5 and V is TRBV7-2, with a possible D match to TRBD1 (5 bases). Germline CDR1 SGHTA, CDR2 FQGNSA. V lost 1 base and J 7 bases, leaving 11 bases between the germline ends. The length of the CDR3 is 14 residues. This chain's CDR3 is CASSLVTGTQPQHF. The CDR3 DNA sequence: TGTGCCAGCAGCTTAGTTACAGGTACCCAGCCCCAGCATTTT.

Written as DNA, the CDR3 is TGCAGCGTCATGGCAGGGGACCCCTTTGACTATGGCTACACCTTC. Protein: CSVMAGDPFDYGYTF. The rearrangement joins TRBV29-1 to TRBJ1-2, with D possibly matching TRBD1 (6 bases). V lost 6 bases and J 3 bases, leaving 20 bases between the germline ends. Germline-derived CDR1 and CDR2 are SQVTM and ANQGSEA. The CDR3 has 15 amino acids.

V gene TRBV29-1 combines with J gene TRBJ1-1; TRBD1 matches at 9 bases. Germline CDR1 and CDR2: SQVTM and ANQGSEA. This CDR3 has 13 residues. J gave up 4 bases and V 7 bases, and 7 bases lay outside the gene matches. In DNA, the CDR3 is TGCAGCGCCAAGGGACAGGGAGGCACTGAAGCTTTCTTT. This translates into CSAKGQGGTEAFF.

V is TRBV6-5 and J is TRBJ1-5; D perhaps matches TRBD1 (5 bases). Germline V CDR1 and CDR2: MNHEY, SVGAGI. This CDR3 has 13 residues. The V end lost 2 bases, the J end lost 7 bases, and 9 bases lay between the germline ends. The CDR3 spells CASSYGALQPQHF. The CDR3 region has the DNA TGTGCCAGCAGTTACGGGGCACTCCAGCCCCAGCATTTT.

The DNA of the CDR3 is TGTGCCAGCAGCGTAGACAGGACGGACTATGGCTACACCTTC. Translated, it gives CASSVDRTDYGYTF. J is TRBJ1-2 and V is TRBV9; D is perhaps TRBD1 (5 bases). The V and J ends lost 0 bases and 3 bases respectively, with 9 bases between them. The CDR3 is 14 residues long. Germline V lookup: CDR1 SGDLS, CDR2 YYNGEE.

This chain connects TRBV28 to TRBJ2-3, with 8 bases aligning to TRBD1. Germline lookup yields CDR1 MDHEN and CDR2 SYDVKM. V lost 5 bases to trimming and J lost 3 bases; unmatched junction nucleotides: 13. The CDR3 loop spans 17 amino acids. CDR3 residues: CASSAPILRGPTDTQYF. As DNA, the CDR3 is TGTGCCAGCAGTGCCCCAATCCTCAGGGGGCCGACAGATACGCAGTATTTT.

This rearrangement joins TRBV10-2 to TRBJ2-1; 10 positions agree with TRBD2. The CDR3 has 14 residues. Germline CDR1 is WSHSY and CDR2 is SAAADI. Trimming cost V 6 bases and J 8 bases; bases outside gene matches: 7. The CDR3 sequence: CASRPSGSRDEQFF. CDR3 nucleotide sequence: TGCGCCAGCAGGCCTAGCGGGAGTAGGGATGAGCAGTTCTTC.

The V and J genes are TRBV27 and TRBJ1-6, with TRBD1 matching over 7 bases. The CDR3 sequence is 14 residues long. Unmatched junction bases numbered 2, after V lost 4 bases and J lost 5 bases. Germline lookup yields CDR1 MNHEY and CDR2 SMNVEV (reference sequence). This CDR3 is CASSWGQHNSPLHF. CDR3 DNA sequence: TGTGCCAGCAGTTGGGGACAGCATAATTCACCCCTCCACTTT.

The J gene is TRBJ1-1, the V gene TRBV5-6, with D perhaps TRBD1 (5 bases). Deletions cut 0 bases from V and 0 bases from J, with 9 bases between. The CDR3 is made up of 15 amino acids. Germline lookup yields CDR1 SGHDT and CDR2 YYEEEE. The CDR3 here is CASSLGQTMNTEAFF. The CDR3 DNA follows: TGTGCCAGCAGCTTGGGACAGACCATGAACACTGAAGCTTTCTTT. Variable domain in full (rest from reference TRBV5-6 and TRBJ1-1): DAGVTQSPTHLIKTRGQQVTLRCSPKSGHDTVSWYQQALGQGPQFIFQYYEEEERQRGNFPDRFSGHQFPNYSSELNVNALLLGDSALYLCASSLGQTMNTEAFFGQGTRLTVV.

The chain joins TRBV10-1 to TRBJ1-2; the D gene is possibly TRBD1 (5 bases). V lost 2 bases, J lost 3 bases, and 7 bases lay in between. CDR3 length: 13 residues. CDR1 and CDR2 (germline): WNHNN, SYGVQD (reference sequence). The CDR3 loop is CASSERGDYGYTF. The CDR3 DNA reads TGCGCCAGCAGTGAGAGGGGTGACTATGGCTACACCTTC.

The rearrangement links TRBV2 to TRBJ1-3; a weak D match, TRBD1 (6 bases). The V and J ends lost 3 bases and 2 bases respectively, with 11 bases between them. This CDR3 comprises 15 residues. CDR1 is SNHLY, CDR2 FYNNEI, per germline. The CDR3 loop is CASSDRGSTGNTIYF. The CDR3 bases are TGTGCCAGCAGTGACAGGGGAAGTACTGGAAACACCATATATTTT.

The chain carries TRBV5-1 and TRBJ2-3; D possibly corresponds to TRBD1 (8 bases). Germline values: CDR1 SGHRS, CDR2 YFSETQ. The CDR3 consists of 18 residues. V lost 4 bases and J 4 bases, leaving 25 bases between the germline ends. CDR3 sequence reads: CASSPDGVRQGRADTQYF. The DNA of the CDR3 is TGCGCCAGCAGCCCTGACGGAGTCCGACAGGGGAGGGCAGATACGCAGTATTTT.

This clone was detected once. This chain links TRBV2 with TRBJ1-2; D is unclear. Germline CDR1 reads SNHLY; CDR2 reads FYNNEI. The CDR3 extends over 15 amino acids. V lost 0 bases and J lost 0, with 8 bases in between. This CDR3 reads CASSEARGSNYGYTF. CDR3 sequence (DNA): TGTGCCAGCAGTGAAGCTCGGGGATCTAACTATGGCTACACCTTC. Using reference TRBV2 and TRBJ1-2 for the parts outside the CDR3, the full variable domain is EPEVTQTPSHQVTQMGQEVILRCVPISNHLYFYWYRQILGQKVEFLVSFYNNEISEKSEIFDDQFSVERPDGSNFTLKIRSTKLEDSAMYFCASSEARGSNYGYTFGSGTRLTVV.

A single count supports this clone. The chain recombines TRBV11-2 with TRBJ2-7, with 7 bases aligning to TRBD1. Germline CDR1 reads SGHAT; CDR2 reads FQNNGV. The trim removed 5 bases at V and 6 bases at J, leaving 4 bases unmatched. The CDR3 length is 12 residues. The CDR3 coding sequence is TGTGCCAGCAGCATCGGGACAGTCGAGCAGTACTTC. Its protein is CASSIGTVEQYF.